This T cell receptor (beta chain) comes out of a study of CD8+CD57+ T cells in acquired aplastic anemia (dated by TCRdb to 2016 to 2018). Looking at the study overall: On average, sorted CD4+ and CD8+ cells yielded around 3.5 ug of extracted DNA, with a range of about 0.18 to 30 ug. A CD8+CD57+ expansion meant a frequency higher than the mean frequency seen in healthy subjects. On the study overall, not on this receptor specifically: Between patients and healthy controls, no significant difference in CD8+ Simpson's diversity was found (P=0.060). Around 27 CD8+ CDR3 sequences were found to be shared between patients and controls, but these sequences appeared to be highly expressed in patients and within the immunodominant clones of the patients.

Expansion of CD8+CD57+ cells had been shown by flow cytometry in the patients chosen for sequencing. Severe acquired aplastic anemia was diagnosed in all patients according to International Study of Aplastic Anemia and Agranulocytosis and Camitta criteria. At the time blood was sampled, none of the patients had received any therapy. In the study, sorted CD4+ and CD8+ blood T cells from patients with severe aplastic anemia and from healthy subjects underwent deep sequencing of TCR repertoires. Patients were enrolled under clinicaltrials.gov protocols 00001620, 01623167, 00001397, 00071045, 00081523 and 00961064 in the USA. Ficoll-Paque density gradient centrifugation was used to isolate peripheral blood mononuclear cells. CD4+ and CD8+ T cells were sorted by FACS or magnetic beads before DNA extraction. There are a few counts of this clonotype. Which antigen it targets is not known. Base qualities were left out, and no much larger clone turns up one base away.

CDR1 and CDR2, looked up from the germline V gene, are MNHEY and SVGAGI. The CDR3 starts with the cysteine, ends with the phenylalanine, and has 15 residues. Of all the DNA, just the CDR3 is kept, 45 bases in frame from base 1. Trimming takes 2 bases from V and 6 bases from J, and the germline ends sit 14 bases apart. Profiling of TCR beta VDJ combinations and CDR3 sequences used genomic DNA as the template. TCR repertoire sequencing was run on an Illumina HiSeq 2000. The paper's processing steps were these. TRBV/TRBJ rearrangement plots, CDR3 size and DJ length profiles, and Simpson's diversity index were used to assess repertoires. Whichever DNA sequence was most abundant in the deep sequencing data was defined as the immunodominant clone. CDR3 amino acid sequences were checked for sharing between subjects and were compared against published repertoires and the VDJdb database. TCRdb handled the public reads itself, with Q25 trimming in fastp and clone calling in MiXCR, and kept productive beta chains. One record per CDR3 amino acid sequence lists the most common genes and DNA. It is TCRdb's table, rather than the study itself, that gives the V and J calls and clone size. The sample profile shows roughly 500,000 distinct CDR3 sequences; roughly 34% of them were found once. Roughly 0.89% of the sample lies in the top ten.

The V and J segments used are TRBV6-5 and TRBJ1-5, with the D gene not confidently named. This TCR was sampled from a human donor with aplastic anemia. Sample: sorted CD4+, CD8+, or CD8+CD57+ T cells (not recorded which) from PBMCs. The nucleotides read TGTGCCAGCAGTTACCCCTCTCGCCCTGGTCAGCCCCAGCATTTT. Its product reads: CASSYPSRPGQPQHF.